This T cell receptor beta chain was retrieved from a study of molecular identifiers for immune sequencing clone quantification. Broader study findings: Spike-in Jurkat TCR RNA from a single cell reportedly registered among about a million naive cells.

Methods described previously were used for bulk TCR libraries, and listed TCR primers were applied. TCRdb itself ran the PCR reads through MiXCR, one entry per CDR3 protein. This repertoire shows just under 650,000 distinct CDR3 sequences, about 20% found once; its top ten account for roughly 0.9%. This clonotype was observed at least ten times. Its antigen is still unknown. This clonotype originated in a human donor in good health. Some libraries in this study had Jurkat cell RNA spiked in. What was sequenced was naive CD8+ T cells from blood, with Jurkat cell RNA spiked in. Described subset: FACS-sorted CD8+CD4-CCR7+CD45RA+ naive T cells.

This CDR3 reads CASKANVLTF. The CDR3 DNA is TGTGCCAGCAAGGCCAACGTCCTGACTTTC. The rearrangement joins TRBV2 to TRBJ2-6; D not certain. The CDR3 loop spans 10 amino acids. From germline, CDR1 is SNHLY and CDR2 FYNNEI. V was cut by 7 bases and J by 6 bases, with 1 base left in between.